This T cell receptor (beta chain) was recorded in a study of blood T cell repertoires in COVID-19 (dated by TCRdb to between 2020 and 2021). Turning to the overall study: Collaborator samples came from the United States, Italy and Spain and covered acute and convalescent phases of COVID-19. The prospective study material was composed of cDNA or gDNA derived from T cells, B-cell-depleted T cells, or PBMCs. The dataset comprised deeply sampled blood TCRbeta repertoires from subjects exposed to, actively infected with, or recovered from COVID-19. The repertoires were released in a freely available public database meant as a resource for research on the immune response to SARS-CoV-2. The samples were drawn from two sources: the first 160 participants of the ongoing ImmuneRACE study, and approximately 1,300 subjects contributed by 6 global collaborators. Sample metadata almost always included a de-identified subject ID, COVID-19 status, age in years and sex. Where available, HLA class I and class II types were taken from metadata supplied by the sample provider and were not determined by assay-based typing. Study-wide conclusions, independent of this receptor: The quantity of clinical and demographic metadata differed by source and by participant and was supplied without curation.

CDR1 SGHAT and CDR2 FQDESV were looked up in the germline V gene (reference sequence). Its CDR3 holds 15 amino acids, cysteine through phenylalanine. The entry retains the CDR3 DNA only, 45 bases that are in frame from base 1. V and J are trimmed by 5 bases and 9 bases, and the gene matches miss 13 bases of the junction. Whole blood was collected in K2EDTA tubes by collaborating institutions according to the institutions' own protocols. For TCRbeta analysis, collaborators shipped samples as frozen whole blood, isolated PBMCs, or DNA extracted from either of those sample types. In the case of this clone: Its antigen is still unknown. Nothing much larger sits one base from this clone, and base qualities are not available.

The immunoSEQ Assay, a bias-controlled multiplex PCR, was used to amplify TCRbeta CDR3 regions from genomic DNA. The study's processing was this. Nucleated cell counts per sample were estimated from amplification of reference gene primers within the assay. To quantify the absolute abundance of each unique TCRbeta CDR3 rearrangement, sequence reads were collapsed and filtered. For each sample, productive Simpson clonality was calculated by taking the square root of Simpson's diversity index across productive rearrangements. TCRdb stores this immuneACCESS table with in-frame sequences only. Part of the clones is absent; in the studies checked, under half of the shortfall reflects unresolved V genes, and no reason is known for the rest. V, J and clone size are those of that table, while D and trimming were read from the DNA. This sample gives 25,000 to 35,000 clones in total; approximately 85% of them show up just once. The ten biggest clones cover around 9% of the sample.

This receptor chain uses TRBV11-1 and TRBJ2-1, with 7 middle bases fitting TRBD2. The TCR was taken from an older man with active COVID-19. Sequencing was performed on peripheral blood. The DNA sequence is as follows: TGTGCCAGCAGCCACTGGGGTGAGGGGAGGGGTGAGCAGTTCTTC. Its coded protein is CASSHWGEGRGEQFF.